What follows is one T cell receptor beta chain and its context. These data are taken from a study of beta chain features in type 1 diabetes. Expressed TCRB transcripts were sequenced, since all the RNA that had been isolated was reverse transcribed. Repertoires were generated with immunoSEQ multiplex PCR, while TCRdb's copy carries only in-frame clones and drops some. The sample has 220,000 or so clones; about 70% are singletons. CDR1 is SQVTM and CDR2 is ANQGSEA in the germline V gene. This CDR3 comprises 12 residues. The germline V and J ends were trimmed by 2 bases and 6 bases, with 8 bases remaining between them.

Sequencing was done on a sample of naive CD4+ T cells from blood. The V call is TRBV29-1, the J call TRBJ2-1; D gene unclear. This receptor was obtained from a man aged 25-45 years in good health. CDR3: CSVEHPSNEQFF. The CDR3 coding sequence is TGCAGCGTTGAACACCCCTCCAATGAGCAGTTCTTC.